The T cell receptor (beta chain) under discussion was sequenced for a study of shared clonotypes between healthy human individuals. Overall study context: Researchers assigned three CD4 naive, three CD4 memory, two CD8 naive and one CD8 memory plate to each donor.

The germline V and J ends were trimmed by 2 bases and 4 bases, with 14 bases remaining between them. The CDR3 loop spans 15 amino acids. The germline V gene encodes CDR1 MNHEY and CDR2 SMNVEV (reference sequence). Concerning this clone: Its antigen is not identified.

CD8 memory combined CD45RO+ cells with CCR7-negative CD45RA+ TemRA cells. Profiling relied on immunoSEQ multiplex PCR, and the TCRdb table lists in-frame clones only, not all of them. Altogether about 690,000 clones are present, about 90% being singletons, with the ten largest covering 34%. Study-level points and caveats: The four-donor shared clonotypes exceeded non-shared clonotypes in generation probability, with non-shared ones scoring lower. When naive CD4 clonotypes were compared across a few donors, approximately 5% were shared.

The V call is TRBV27, the J call TRBJ2-5; TRBD2 might be the D (6 bases). The sequence was collected from a young man in good health. Some clones in this sample may be carry-over from other donors' samples. The sequencing sample was made of memory CD8+ T cells from PBMCs. The sample's subset: CD45RO+ cells pooled with CCR7-negative TemRA cells. The chain's CDR3 is CASSLGGIDLETQYF. As DNA, the CDR3 is TGTGCCAGCAGTTTAGGCGGGATCGATTTAGAGACCCAGTACTTC.